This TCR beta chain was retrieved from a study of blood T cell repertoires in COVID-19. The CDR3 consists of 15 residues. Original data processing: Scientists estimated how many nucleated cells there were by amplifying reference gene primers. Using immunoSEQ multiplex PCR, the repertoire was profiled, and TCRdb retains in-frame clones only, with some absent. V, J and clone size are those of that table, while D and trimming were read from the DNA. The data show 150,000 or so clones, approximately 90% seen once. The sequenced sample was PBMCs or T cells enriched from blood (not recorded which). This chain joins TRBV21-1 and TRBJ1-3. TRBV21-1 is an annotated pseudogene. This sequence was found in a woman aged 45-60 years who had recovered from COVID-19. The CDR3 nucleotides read TGTGCCAGCAGCGCAAGGGGGGGCTCTGGAAACACCATATATTTT. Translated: CASSARGGSGNTIYF.